This TCR beta chain was retrieved from a study of T cell responses to AZD1222 COVID-19 vaccine. Notes on the study in general: Spike-spanning, vaccine-associated CD4 TCRs were dominant at 160-218 and 743-854. The reported proportion of spike-specific TCRs targeting unmutated variant regions was nearly half. Researchers took repertoire samples only after the peak T cell response had come. Just a handful of people given AZD1222 tested seropositive at baseline.

About this clone itself: What it binds is not known.

Repertoires were generated with immunoSEQ multiplex PCR, while TCRdb's copy carries only in-frame clones and drops some. The sample lists 150,000 to 200,000 clones, roughly 88% occurring once. Germline-derived CDR1 and CDR2 are LGHDT and YNNKEL (reference sequence). This CDR3 contains 17 residues. V lost 2 bases, J lost 2 bases, and 18 bases lay in between. The rearrangement uses TRBV3-1 (or the pseudogene TRBV3-2) and TRBJ1-1; D not certain. The clonotype comes from an adult in good health. Sequenced here: peripheral blood, sampled on day 0 of AZD1222 vaccination. The CDR3 DNA sequence: TGTGCCAGCAGCCAAACATTCCACCGGGCAGGCAACACTGAAGCTTTCTTT. This translates into CASSQTFHRAGNTEAFF.